This entry features one T cell receptor beta chain sequence. The target antigen is unknown. Mismatch with germline at one junction end may stem from a read error. Unique molecular identifiers were built into the TCR beta cDNA libraries. TCRdb reprocessed the PCR reads with MiXCR, giving one entry per CDR3 protein. Of about 770,000 distinct CDR3 sequences in the sample, 40% to 55% were seen once. The sample comes from a study of post-analysis software for immune sequencing data. Study-level findings and limits: Several TRBV segments occurring more often in patients than controls included TRBV5-6, TRBV5-1 and TRBV20-1. Controls showed significantly higher normalized Chao1 diversity than did multiple sclerosis patients.

Germline V CDR1 and CDR2: SEHNR, FQNEAQ (reference sequence). The CDR3 is 13 residues long. The sequencing input was blood. The genes are TRBV7-9 and TRBJ1-5; TRBD1 is a possible D gene (5 bases). The receptor comes from a girl between 10 and 17 years old with multiple sclerosis. The CDR3 bases are TGTGCCTGCAGCTCGGACAAGCGAGGGGCCCAGCATTTT. Translation gives CACSSDKRGAQHF.